This TCR beta chain was found in a study of T cells in Graves' hyperthyroidism and ophthalmopathy. Whole-study results and caveats: Model-based prediction identified ophthalmopathy a median about 6 months prior to its onset. A model using 13 V-J features told ophthalmopathy apart from stable hyperthyroidism.

Authors of the study amplified TCR beta CDR3 regions from RNA transcripts. An initial round of RT-PCR targeting the TCR CDR3 relied on the HTBI primer set. TCRdb recomputed calls from the multiplex PCR reads with MiXCR, one row per CDR3 protein. The profile shows over 500,000 distinct CDR3 sequences, about 46% of them singletons. V lost 6 bases and J 6 bases, leaving 11 bases between the germline ends. The CDR3 runs to 11 residues. Germline V gene lookup returns CDR1 SQVTM and CDR2 ANQGSEA. This clonotype has only a few counts. Its specificity is unknown. Uncontrolled infection, other autoimmune disease, pregnancy and lactation each barred patients from inclusion. Diagnosis rested on symptoms, serum thyroxine and TRAb, thyroid ultrasound, and orbital computed tomography.

This receptor was taken from an adult woman with Graves' disease, either hyperthyroidism or ophthalmopathy (not recorded which). The V and J genes are TRBV29-1 and TRBJ1-1; D unresolved. Sequenced sample: peripheral blood or thyroid tissue (not recorded which). As DNA, the CDR3 is TGCAGCGTGTTCTCTGTCCCTGAAGCTTTCTTT. Protein: CSVFSVPEAFF.